Sequencing of this T cell receptor (beta chain) was carried out in a study of cytomegalovirus exposure and HLA in healthy donors. Use of 60 Vbeta and 13 Jbeta primers characterized the PCR. Here immunoSEQ multiplex PCR was the method, and the copy in TCRdb shows in-frame clones only, minus some. The data hold hundreds of thousands of clones, with around 80% observed a single time. Sequencing used PBMCs. This receptor was obtained from a boy aged 5-17 years in good health and CMV-seronegative.

CDR3 sequence reads: CASRYTGFAGELFF. CDR3 nucleotide sequence: TGTGCCAGTAGATACACGGGATTCGCCGGGGAGCTGTTTTTT. V and J are TRBV19 and TRBJ2-2; a weak D match, TRBD2 (5 bases). The CDR3 runs 14 residues. Trimming took 6 bases from V and 6 from J, leaving 14 bases between them. Germline V gene data show CDR1 as LNHDA and CDR2 as SQIVND (reference sequence).